The 19 T cell receptor beta chains given below trace back to one sample, sequenced in a study of T cells in Graves' hyperthyroidism and ophthalmopathy. Amplification of TCR beta CDR3 regions used RNA as the template. Using the HTBI primer set, a first-round RT-PCR was run on the TCR CDR3. TCRdb reanalysed the multiplex PCR reads using MiXCR and keeps one entry per CDR3 protein. The sample carries fewer than 800,000 distinct CDR3 sequences, about a sixth recorded once. The sequenced material came from blood. These TCRs come from a man between 18 and 29 years old with Graves' hyperthyroidism.

This clonotype has a handful of counts. The rearrangement joins TRBV7-8 to TRBJ2-1, with TRBD2 as a possible D gene (6 bases). Trimming cost V 5 bases and J 0 bases, with 23 bases left between them. CDR3 length: 19 residues. CDR1 and CDR2 from the germline V gene are SGHVS and FQNEAQ. The CDR3 sequence: CASSPRDPDPIISYNEQFF. DNA of the CDR3: TGTGCCAGCAGCCCGCGGGACCCAGATCCGATTATCTCCTACAATGAGCAGTTCTTC.

This clonotype was detected ten times or more. This rearrangement joins TRBV2 to TRBJ2-2, with a possible D match to TRBD2 (6 bases). Trimming took off 1 base at V and 6 bases at J, with 9 bases between the two ends. This CDR3 comprises 14 residues. CDR1 and CDR2 from the germline V gene are SNHLY and FYNNEI. CDR3 bases: TGTGCCAGCAGTGAAGTCGGAGGGGCCGGGGAGCTGTTTTTT. Protein sequence: CASSEVGGAGELFF.

The V call is TRBV27, the J call TRBJ1-6; D is undetermined. This CDR3 is 15 amino acids long. The germline V and J ends were trimmed by 5 bases and 5 bases, with 13 bases remaining between them. Germline CDR1 reads MNHEY; CDR2 reads SMNVEV (reference sequence). CDR3 sequence reads: CASSHLEGNNSPLHF. CDR3 bases: TGTGCCAGCAGTCACCTGGAAGGCAATAATTCACCCCTCCACTTT.

This chain connects TRBV12-5 to TRBJ2-7, with 10 bases fitting TRBD2. The CDR3 extends over 16 amino acids. The V gene's germline CDR1 is LGHNT and CDR2 FRNRAP. Trimming at V came to 6 bases and at J to 1 base, leaving 9 bases not matched to a gene. CDR3 in amino acids: CASGLRLAGDSYEQYF. CDR3 bases: TGTGCTAGTGGCCTCAGACTAGCGGGCGATTCCTACGAGCAGTACTTC.

This clonotype came up many times. V gene TRBV30 combines with J gene TRBJ1-2, with D uncertain. Germline V gives CDR1 GTSNPN, CDR2 SVGIG (reference sequence). The CDR3 has 12 residues. The CDR3 nucleotides are TGTGCATCGGACCGAGCTAACTATGGCTACACCTTC. Translating it yields CASDRANYGYTF. Full variable domain (outside the CDR3, taken from reference TRBV30 and TRBJ1-2): SQTIHQWPATLVQPVGSPLSLECTVEGTSNPNLYWYRQAAGRGLQLLFYSVGIGQISSEVPQNLSASRPQDRQFILSSKKLLLSDSGFYLCASDRANYGYTFGSGTRLTVV.

This chain connects TRBV9 to TRBJ2-1; no reliable D call. Germline CDR1 is SGDLS and CDR2 is YYNGEE. The ends were cut back, 4 bases at V and 3 bases at J, with 17 bases in the middle. This CDR3 spans 16 amino acids. In DNA, the CDR3 is TGTGCCAGCAGCTTTCAAGACTTTCCAATCTACAATGAGCAGTTCTTC. This translates into CASSFQDFPIYNEQFF.

V usage is TRBV27 and J usage is TRBJ1-6, with 7 nucleotides matching TRBD1. The CDR3 has 16 amino acids. Germline CDR1 is MNHEY and CDR2 is SMNVEV (reference sequence). Unmatched junction bases numbered 4, after V lost 4 bases and J lost 1 base. The CDR3 spells CASSSTGDSYNSPLHF. In nucleotides, the CDR3 is TGTGCCAGCAGTTCCACAGGGGATTCCTATAATTCACCCCTCCACTTT.

This clonotype was seen a few times. V usage is TRBV12-3 or TRBV12-4 and J usage is TRBJ2-2, with TRBD1 matching 8 bases. After removal of 6 bases from V and 0 bases from J, the junction contained 3 bases not matched to a gene. The CDR3 consists of 15 residues. The CDR3 DNA follows: TGTGCCAGCAGGGGACAGGCTACGAACACCGGGGAGCTGTTTTTT. This gives the protein CASRGQATNTGELFF.

This clonotype was observed many times. The rearrangement joins TRBV11-1 to TRBJ2-7, with D unclear. The CDR3 runs to 13 residues. The germline V and J ends were trimmed by 5 bases and 3 bases, with 11 bases remaining between them. CDR1 and CDR2 (germline): SGHAT, FQDESV (reference sequence). The CDR3 region is CASSPRVVYEQYF. The DNA for the CDR3 is TGTGCCAGCAGCCCCCGGGTTGTCTACGAGCAGTACTTC.

The gene calls are TRBV5-1 and TRBJ2-5; possible D gene TRBD1, 6 bases. Deletions cut 4 bases from V and 1 base from J, with 11 bases between. The CDR3 covers 14 residues. The germline V gene encodes CDR1 SGHRS and CDR2 YFSETQ. The CDR3 DNA follows: TGCGCCAGCAGCAAGGGGGTCAGCCAAGAGACCCAGTACTTC. Its translation: CASSKGVSQETQYF.

Notes on this clonotype: This may arise from a read error, as a much more abundant clone is one base away. The rearrangement uses TRBV6-1 and TRBJ1-2; TRBD1 is a possible D gene (6 bases). This CDR3 contains 13 residues. Germline V gene sequence: CDR1 MNHNS, CDR2 SASEGT. With 1 base removed from V and 4 bases from J, the gap between germline ends came to 7 bases. In DNA, the CDR3 is TGTGCCAGCAGTGAAGGACAGGCCTATGGCTACACCTTC. Amino acids: CASSEGQAYGYTF.

The CDR3 spells CASSLGLAGSRVFGETQYF. In DNA form, the CDR3 reads TGTGCCAGCAGTCTCGGACTAGCGGGCTCAAGAGTTTTTGGAGAGACCCAGTACTTC. The chain joins TRBV5-8 to TRBJ2-5; 11 bases are shared with TRBD2. The V gene end was trimmed by 5 bases and the J gene end by 4 bases; junction bases not matched to a gene: 19. Germline V gene lookup returns CDR1 SGHTS and CDR2 YDEGEE. The CDR3 contains 19 residues.

This clonotype was recorded a few times. The chain has TRBV7-9 and TRBJ1-1; TRBD1 is a possible D gene (6 bases). Germline V gene data show CDR1 as SEHNR and CDR2 as FQNEAQ (reference sequence). The CDR3 consists of 14 residues. V gave up 5 bases and J gave up 1 base, with 11 bases separating them. The CDR3 spells CASSRGQTNTEAFF. The CDR3 region has the DNA TGTGCCAGCAGCCGAGGACAGACGAACACTGAAGCTTTCTTT.

V gene TRBV28 combines with J gene TRBJ2-5; 7 bases are shared with TRBD2. The CDR3 contains 13 residues. V gave up 9 bases and J gave up 4 bases; unmatched junction bases: 8. Looked up from germline, CDR1 is MDHEN and CDR2 is SYDVKM. The CDR3 sequence: CASREGRVETQYF. The CDR3, as DNA: TGTGCCAGTAGGGAGGGCCGGGTAGAGACCCAGTACTTC.

This clonotype was counted a few times. V usage is TRBV11-2 and J usage is TRBJ2-5; 7 bases are shared with TRBD2. Germline V CDR1 and CDR2: SGHAT, FQNNGV. Trimming removed 4 bases from V and 7 bases from J; junction bases left unmatched: 12. This CDR3 contains 15 residues. This chain's CDR3 is CASSSFNRDYGTQYF. The CDR3 bases are TGTGCCAGCAGCTCCTTCAACCGGGACTACGGGACCCAGTACTTC.

This clonotype has a count of ten or more. V usage is TRBV28 and J usage is TRBJ2-3, with D perhaps matching TRBD1 or TRBD2 (5 bases each). Germline V gene lookup returns CDR1 MDHEN and CDR2 SYDVKM. V lost 6 bases and J lost 6, with 13 bases in between. The length of the CDR3 is 13 residues. CDR3 sequence: CASSGTAVDTQYF. DNA for the CDR3: TGTGCCAGCAGCGGGACCGCCGTCGATACGCAGTATTTT.

This clonotype was counted only a few times. The chain links TRBV6-2 or TRBV6-3 to TRBJ2-1, with 12 bases aligning to TRBD2. After removal of 1 base from V and 5 bases from J, the junction contained 9 bases not matched to a gene. This CDR3 has 18 amino acids. The V gene's germline CDR1 is MNHEY and CDR2 SVGEGT. CDR3 region: CASSYWASGRAGDNEQFF. CDR3 bases: TGTGCCAGCAGTTACTGGGCTAGCGGGAGGGCGGGGGACAATGAGCAGTTCTTC.

The J gene is TRBJ1-2, the V gene TRBV3-1; TRBD1 is a possible D gene (5 bases). The CDR3 is made up of 15 amino acids. V was clipped by 5 bases and J by 0 bases, with 13 bases between them. Per germline, CDR1 LGHDT and CDR2 YNNKEL (reference sequence). The CDR3 here is CASSLRGEANYGYTF. The CDR3 DNA reads TGTGCCAGCAGCTTACGGGGGGAGGCTAACTATGGCTACACCTTC.

This clonotype was seen ten or more times. J is TRBJ2-1 and V is TRBV12-3 or TRBV12-4; TRBD2 aligns across 8 bases. J lost 8 bases, V lost 0 bases, and 18 bases had no gene match. This CDR3 has 19 amino acids. CDR3 nucleotides: TGTGCCAGCAGTTTAGCGGGGGGAAGTGCGGGAGGTGCAAGGCATGAGCAGTTCTTC. Protein sequence: CASSLAGGSAGGARHEQFF.